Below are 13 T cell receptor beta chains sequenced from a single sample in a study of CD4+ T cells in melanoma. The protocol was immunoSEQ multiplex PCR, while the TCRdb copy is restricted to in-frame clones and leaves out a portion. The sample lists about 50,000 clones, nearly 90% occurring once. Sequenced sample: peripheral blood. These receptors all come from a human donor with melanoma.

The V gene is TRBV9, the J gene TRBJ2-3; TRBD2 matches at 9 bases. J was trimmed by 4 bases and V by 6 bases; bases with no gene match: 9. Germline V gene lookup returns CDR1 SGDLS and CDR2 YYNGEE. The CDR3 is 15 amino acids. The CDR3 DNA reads TGTGCCAGCACTGAGCGGGGGGTTAGCGCAGATACGCAGTATTTT. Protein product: CASTERGVSADTQYF. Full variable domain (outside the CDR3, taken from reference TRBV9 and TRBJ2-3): DSGVTQTPKHLITATGQRVTLRCSPRSGDLSVYWYQQSLDQGLQFLIQYYNGEERAKGNILERFSAQQFPDLHSELNLSSLELGDSALYFCASTERGVSADTQYFGPGTRLTVL.

The CDR3 loop is CASSKESSYNEQFF. The CDR3, as DNA: TGTGCCAGCAGTAAGGAGAGCTCCTACAATGAGCAGTTCTTC. The V call is TRBV6-4, the J call TRBJ2-1; D gene ambiguous. V was trimmed by 5 bases and J by 0 bases, leaving 8 bases between them. This CDR3 comprises 14 residues. CDR1 and CDR2 (germline): MRHNA, SNTAGT.

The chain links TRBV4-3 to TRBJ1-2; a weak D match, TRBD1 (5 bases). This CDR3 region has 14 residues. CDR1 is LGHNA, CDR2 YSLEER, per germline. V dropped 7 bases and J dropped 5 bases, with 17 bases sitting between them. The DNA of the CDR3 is TGCGCCAGCACCCCCGGTAGGGGCCCATATGGCTACACCTTC. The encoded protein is CASTPGRGPYGYTF.

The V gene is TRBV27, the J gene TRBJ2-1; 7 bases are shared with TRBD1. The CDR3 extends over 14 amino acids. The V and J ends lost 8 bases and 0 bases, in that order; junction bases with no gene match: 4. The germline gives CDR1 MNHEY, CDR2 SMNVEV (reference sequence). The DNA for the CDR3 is TGTGCCAGCTCACGACAGGGCTCCTACAATGAGCAGTTCTTC. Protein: CASSRQGSYNEQFF.

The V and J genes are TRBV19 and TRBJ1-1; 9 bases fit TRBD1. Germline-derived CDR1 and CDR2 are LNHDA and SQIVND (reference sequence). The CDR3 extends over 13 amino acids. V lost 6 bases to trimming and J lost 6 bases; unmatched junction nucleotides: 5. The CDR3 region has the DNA TGTGCCAGTAGGGAACAGGGGGCTTCTGAAGCTTTCTTT. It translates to CASREQGASEAFF.

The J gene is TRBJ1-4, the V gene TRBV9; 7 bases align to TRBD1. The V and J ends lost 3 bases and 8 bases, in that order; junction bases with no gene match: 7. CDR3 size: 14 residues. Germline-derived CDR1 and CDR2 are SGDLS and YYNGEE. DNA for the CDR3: TGTGCCAGCAGCGCTACAGGGGTAAACGAAAAACTGTTTTTT. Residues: CASSATGVNEKLFF. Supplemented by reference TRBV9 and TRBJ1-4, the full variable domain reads DSGVTQTPKHLITATGQRVTLRCSPRSGDLSVYWYQQSLDQGLQFLIQYYNGEERAKGNILERFSAQQFPDLHSELNLSSLELGDSALYFCASSATGVNEKLFFGSGTQLSVL.

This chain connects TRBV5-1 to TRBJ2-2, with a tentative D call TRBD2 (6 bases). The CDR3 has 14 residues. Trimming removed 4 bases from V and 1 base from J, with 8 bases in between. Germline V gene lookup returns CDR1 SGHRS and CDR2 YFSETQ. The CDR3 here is CASSTGLNTGELFF. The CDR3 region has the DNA TGCGCCAGCAGCACGGGACTGAACACCGGGGAGCTGTTTTTT. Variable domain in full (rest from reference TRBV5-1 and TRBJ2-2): KAGVTQTPRYLIKTRGQQVTLSCSPISGHRSVSWYQQTPGQGLQFLFEYFSETQRNKGNFPGRFSGRQFSNSRSEMNVSTLELGDSALYLCASSTGLNTGELFFGEGSRLTVL.

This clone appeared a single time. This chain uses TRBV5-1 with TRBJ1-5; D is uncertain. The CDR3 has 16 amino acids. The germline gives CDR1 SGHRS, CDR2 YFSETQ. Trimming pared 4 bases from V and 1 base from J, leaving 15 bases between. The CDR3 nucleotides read TGCGCCAGCAGCATGGGGAGGGCTGGAAGCAATCAGCCCCAGCATTTT. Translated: CASSMGRAGSNQPQHF.

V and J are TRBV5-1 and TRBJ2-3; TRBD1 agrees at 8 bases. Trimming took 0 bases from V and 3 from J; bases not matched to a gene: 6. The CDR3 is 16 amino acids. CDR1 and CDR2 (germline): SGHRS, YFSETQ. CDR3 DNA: TGCGCCAGCAGCTTGGGGACAGGGAGGAGGACAGATACGCAGTATTTT. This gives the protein CASSLGTGRRTDTQYF.

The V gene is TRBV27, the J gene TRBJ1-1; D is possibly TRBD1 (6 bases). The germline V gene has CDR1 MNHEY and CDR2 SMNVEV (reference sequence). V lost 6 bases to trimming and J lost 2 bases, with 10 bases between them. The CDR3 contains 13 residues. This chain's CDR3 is CASRQGKNTEAFF. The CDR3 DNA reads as TGTGCCAGCAGACAGGGTAAAAACACTGAAGCTTTCTTT.

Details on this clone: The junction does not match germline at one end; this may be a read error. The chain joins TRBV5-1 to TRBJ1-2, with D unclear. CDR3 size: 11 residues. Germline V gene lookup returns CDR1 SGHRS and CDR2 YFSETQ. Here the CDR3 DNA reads TGCGCCAACAGCCTGGACGGGTCCTACACCTTC. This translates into CANSLDGSYTF.

This CDR3 is CASSVITGADQPQHF. CDR3 in DNA: TGTGCCAGCAGTGTAATCACAGGGGCGGATCAGCCCCAGCATTTT. The chain carries TRBV6-1 and TRBJ1-5, with 7 bases matching TRBD1. The CDR3 is 15 amino acids. Per germline, CDR1 MNHNS and CDR2 SASEGT. The trim removed 4 bases at V and 5 bases at J, leaving 8 bases unmatched.

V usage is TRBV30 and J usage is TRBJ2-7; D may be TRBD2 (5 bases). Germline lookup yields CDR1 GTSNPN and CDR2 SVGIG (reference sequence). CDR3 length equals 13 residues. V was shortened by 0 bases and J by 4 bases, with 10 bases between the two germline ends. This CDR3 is CAWSVRGPYEQYF. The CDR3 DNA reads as TGTGCCTGGAGTGTAAGAGGGCCTTACGAGCAGTACTTC.